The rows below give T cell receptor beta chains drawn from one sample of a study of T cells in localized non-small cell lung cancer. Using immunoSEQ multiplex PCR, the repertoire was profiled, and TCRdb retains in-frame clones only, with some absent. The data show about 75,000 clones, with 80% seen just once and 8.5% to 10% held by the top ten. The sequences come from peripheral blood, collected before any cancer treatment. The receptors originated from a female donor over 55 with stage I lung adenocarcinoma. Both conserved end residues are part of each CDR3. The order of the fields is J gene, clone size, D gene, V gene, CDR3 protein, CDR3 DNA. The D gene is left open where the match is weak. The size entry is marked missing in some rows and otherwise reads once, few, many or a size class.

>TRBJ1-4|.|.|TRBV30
CAWSLGGTDEKLFF
TGTGCCTGGAGTCTCGGGGGGACTGATGAAAAACTGTTTTTT
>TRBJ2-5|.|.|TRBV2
CAGRADEETQYF
TGTGCCGGACGGGCAGACGAAGAGACCCAGTACTTC
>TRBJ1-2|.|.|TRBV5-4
CASSPPKAGADYTF
TGTGCCAGCAGCCCCCCGAAGGCAGGGGCTGACTACACCTTC
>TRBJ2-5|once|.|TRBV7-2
CASSFRGLETQYF
TGTGCCAGCAGCTTCCGGGGGCTGGAGACCCAGTACTTC
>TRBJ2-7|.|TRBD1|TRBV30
CAWSVIRGRREQYF
TGTGCCTGGAGTGTAATTAGGGGGCGTCGCGAGCAGTACTTC
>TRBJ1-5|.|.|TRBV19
CASSIGQGGDLPQHF
TGTGCCAGTAGTATCGGCCAGGGCGGCGATCTGCCCCAGCATTTT
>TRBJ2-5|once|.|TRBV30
CAWSPNRVTQYF
TGTGCCTGGAGTCCCAATCGCGTAACCCAGTACTTC
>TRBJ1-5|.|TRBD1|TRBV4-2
CASSQVDRDNQPQHF
TGTGCCAGCAGCCAAGTAGACAGGGACAATCAGCCCCAGCATTTT
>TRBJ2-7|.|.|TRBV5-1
CASSLAPQQGSRPYEQYF
TGCGCCAGCAGCTTGGCCCCTCAACAGGGATCGAGGCCCTACGAGCAGTACTTC
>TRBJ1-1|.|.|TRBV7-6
CASSDTTEAFF
TGTGCCAGCTCTGACACGACTGAAGCTTTCTTT
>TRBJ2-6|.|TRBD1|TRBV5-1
CASSLVGQGVAGANVLTF
TGCGCCAGCAGCTTGGTCGGACAGGGGGTCGCTGGGGCCAACGTCCTGACTTTC
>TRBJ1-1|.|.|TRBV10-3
CAIRKDQELAEAFF
TGTGCCATCAGGAAGGACCAGGAACTGGCTGAAGCTTTCTTT
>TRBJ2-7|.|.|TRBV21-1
CASSKRGSSYEQYF
TGTGCCAGCAGCAAACGGGGGTCTTCCTACGAGCAGTACTTC
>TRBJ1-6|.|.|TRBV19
CASSIVAVSRNSPLHF
TGTGCCAGTAGTATAGTTGCGGTCTCCCGCAATTCACCCCTCCACTTT
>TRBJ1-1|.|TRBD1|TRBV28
CASSLDKTGKAFF
TGTGCCAGCAGTCTGGATAAGACAGGGAAAGCTTTCTTT
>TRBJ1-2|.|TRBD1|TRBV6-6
CASSPGTGGYGYTF
TGTGCCAGCAGCCCTGGGACAGGGGGCTATGGCTACACCTTC
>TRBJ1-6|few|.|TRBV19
CASMVGTANSPLHF
TGTGCCAGTATGGTGGGGACCGCCAATTCACCCCTCCACTTT
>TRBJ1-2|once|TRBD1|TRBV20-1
CSAGQGGFVTF
TGCAGTGCGGGACAGGGGGGATTCGTCACCTTC
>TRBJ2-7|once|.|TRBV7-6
CASSLARTGAYEQYF
TGTGCCAGCAGCTTAGCACGGACGGGTGCCTACGAGCAGTACTTC
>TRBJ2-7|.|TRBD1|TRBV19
CASSTQTGPAEQYF
TGTGCCAGTAGTACTCAGACAGGGCCGGCCGAGCAGTACTTC
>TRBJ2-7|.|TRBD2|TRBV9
CASSGLAGGTTYEQYF
TGTGCCAGCAGCGGATTAGCGGGGGGAACAACCTACGAGCAGTACTTC
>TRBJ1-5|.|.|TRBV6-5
CASSGTRGLQPQHF
TGTGCCAGCAGTGGTACCCGGGGGCTACAGCCCCAGCATTTT
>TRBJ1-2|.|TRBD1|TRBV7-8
CASSLAGQGARGYTF
TGTGCCAGCAGCTTAGCGGGACAGGGGGCGCGCGGCTACACCTTC
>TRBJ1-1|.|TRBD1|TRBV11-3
CASSLGQVNTEAFF
TGTGCCAGCAGCTTGGGACAGGTGAACACTGAAGCTTTCTTT
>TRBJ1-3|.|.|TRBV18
CASSASQGSSGNTIYF
TGTGCCAGCTCAGCATCTCAGGGGAGCTCTGGAAACACCATATATTTT
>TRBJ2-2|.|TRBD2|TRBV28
CASSFPGGLNTGELFF
TGTGCCAGCAGCTTCCCGGGGGGGCTGAACACCGGGGAGCTGTTTTTT
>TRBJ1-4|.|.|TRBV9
CASSVGQANEKLFF
TGTGCCAGCAGCGTAGGCCAGGCTAATGAAAAACTGTTTTTT
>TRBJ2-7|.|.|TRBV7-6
CASSPRAGSSYEQYF
TGTGCCAGCAGCCCGAGGGCAGGTAGCTCCTACGAGCAGTACTTC
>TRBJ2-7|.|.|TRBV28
CASSQTGLGQYF
TGTGCCAGCAGCCAGACCGGACTTGGGCAGTACTTC
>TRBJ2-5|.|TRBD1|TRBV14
CASSRDRGWETQYF
TGTGCCAGCAGCCGTGACAGGGGGTGGGAGACCCAGTACTTC
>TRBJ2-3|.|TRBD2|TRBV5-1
CASSPMAGEGDTQYF
TGCGCCAGCAGCCCGATGGCCGGGGAGGGAGATACGCAGTATTTT
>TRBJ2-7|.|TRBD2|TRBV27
CASSLRHSFGASGTWHEQYF
TGTGCCAGCAGTTTACGCCACAGCTTCGGTGCTAGCGGGACCTGGCACGAGCAGTACTTC
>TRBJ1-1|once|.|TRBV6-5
CASSYAGRGTEAFF
TGTGCCAGCAGTTACGCAGGGCGGGGAACTGAAGCTTTCTTT
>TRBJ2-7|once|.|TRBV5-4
CASSLIAGSYEQYF
TGTGCCAGCAGCTTGATTGCGGGATCATACGAGCAGTACTTC
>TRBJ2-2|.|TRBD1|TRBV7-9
CASSSDRGSTGELFF
TGTGCCAGCAGCTCCGACAGGGGAAGCACCGGGGAGCTGTTTTTT
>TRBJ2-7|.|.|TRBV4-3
CASSQDLGGSFEQYF
TGCGCCAGCAGCCAAGACCTAGGGGGGAGTTTCGAGCAGTACTTC
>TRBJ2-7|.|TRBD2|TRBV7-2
CASSLEAGPYEQYF
TGTGCCAGCAGCTTAGAAGCGGGGCCCTACGAGCAGTACTTC
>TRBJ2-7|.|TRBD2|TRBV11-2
CASSSTLGLAGGSRGEQYF
TGTGCCAGCAGCTCCACCTTGGGACTAGCGGGAGGTTCCAGGGGGGAGCAGTACTTC
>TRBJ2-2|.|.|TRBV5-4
CASSLAGWGNTGELFF
TGTGCCAGCAGCTTGGCTGGGTGGGGAAACACCGGGGAGCTGTTTTTT
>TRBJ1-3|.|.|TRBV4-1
CASSQERGGWGSGNTIYF
TGCGCCAGCAGCCAAGAAAGGGGAGGATGGGGAAGCGGAAACACCATATATTTT
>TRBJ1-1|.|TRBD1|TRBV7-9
CASSIDRGPEAFF
TGTGCCAGCAGCATAGACAGGGGGCCTGAAGCTTTCTTT
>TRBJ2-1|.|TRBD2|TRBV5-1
CASSPLVVAGGRQFF
TGCGCCAGCAGCCCCCTTGTGGTAGCGGGGGGTCGGCAGTTCTTC
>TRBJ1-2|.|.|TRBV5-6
CASSNMKGGLGNYGYTF
TGTGCCAGCAGCAATATGAAGGGGGGTCTGGGTAACTATGGCTACACCTTC
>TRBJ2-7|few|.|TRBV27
CASSLRSGGDRRWEQYF
TGTGCCAGCAGTTTAAGATCCGGAGGGGACCGGCGATGGGAGCAGTACTTC
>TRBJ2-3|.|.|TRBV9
CASSSVGFPGDTQYF
TGTGCCAGCAGCTCGGTAGGCTTCCCCGGGGATACGCAGTATTTT
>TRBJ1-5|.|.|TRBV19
CASTIQGYYQPQHF
TGTGCCAGTACCATACAGGGTTATTATCAGCCCCAGCATTTT
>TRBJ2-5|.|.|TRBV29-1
CSVAKGEETQYF
TGCAGCGTTGCTAAGGGGGAAGAGACCCAGTACTTC
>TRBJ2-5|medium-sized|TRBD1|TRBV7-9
CASSSRGPETQYF
TGTGCCAGCAGCTCCAGGGGGCCGGAGACCCAGTACTTC
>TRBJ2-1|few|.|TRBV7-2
CASSRSGTEQFF
TGTGCCAGCAGCCGATCCGGGACAGAGCAGTTCTTC